Listed here are 3 T cell receptor beta chains from one sample, sequenced in a study of breast tumors, draining lymph nodes, adjacent tissues. Samples came from axillary lymph nodes draining the breast cancer. TCRdb fed the multiplex PCR reads into MiXCR, producing one record per CDR3 protein. Of about 180,000 distinct CDR3 sequences listed, 33% are singletons. Sequences were obtained from axillary lymph node tissue. These receptors were collected from a female donor with breast cancer. Some clones in this sample may be carry-over from other donors' samples.

This clonotype was observed many times. V gene TRBV6-1 combines with J gene TRBJ2-7; D remains ambiguous. The CDR3 runs 15 residues. Germline V gives CDR1 MNHNS, CDR2 SASEGT. The V end was cut by 4 bases, the J end by 0 bases, with 13 bases between. In DNA form, the CDR3 reads TGTGCCAGCAGTGTTGAGTCCCTGGACTCCTACGAGCAGTACTTC. This encodes CASSVESLDSYEQYF.

This clonotype has at least ten counts. The chain employs TRBV28 and TRBJ2-5, with D unresolved. The CDR3 has 16 residues. V gave up 8 bases and J gave up 1 base, with 20 bases separating them. Germline CDR1 reads MDHEN; CDR2 reads SYDVKM. CDR3 nucleotides: TGTGCCAGCCATGAAATGGGCAGGACGTCCCAAGAGACCCAGTACTTC. Its translation: CASHEMGRTSQETQYF. The full variable domain, in which reference TRBV28 and TRBJ2-5 provide the parts outside the CDR3, is DVKVTQSSRYLVKRTGEKVFLECVQDMDHENMFWYRQDPGLGLRLIYFSYDVKMKEKGDIPEGYSVSREKKERFSLILESASTNQTSMYLCASHEMGRTSQETQYFGPGTRLLVL.

Remarks on this clonotype: Without the conserved terminal phenylalanine or tryptophan, this CDR3 likely stems from a read error. V gene TRBV2 combines with J gene TRBJ1-1; D possibly corresponds to TRBD1 (5 bases). The CDR3 loop spans 13 amino acids. V was pared by 4 bases and J by 2 bases, with 8 bases between. CDR1 is SNHLY, CDR2 FYNNEI, per germline. The CDR3 spells CASSGDHNTEAFS. The CDR3 nucleotides are TGTGCCAGCAGTGGGGACCACAACACTGAAGCTTTCTCT.